What follows are 29 T cell receptor beta chains derived from one specimen sequenced in a study of T cells in Graves' hyperthyroidism and ophthalmopathy. TCR beta CDR3 region amplification was performed from RNA transcripts. The study used the HTBI primer set for a first-round RT-PCR of the TCR CDR3. Each CDR3 protein gets one entry after TCRdb re-called the multiplex PCR reads with MiXCR. The profile shows approximately 600,000 distinct CDR3 sequences, 20% to 25% of them singletons. Sequencing input: blood. These receptors all come from a man aged 25-45 years with Graves' ophthalmopathy.

The table lists this clonotype with a few counts. V gene TRBV12-3 or TRBV12-4 combines with J gene TRBJ1-6, with 9 bases that match TRBD1. Germline trimming cut 5 bases from V and 1 base from J; bases unmatched to any gene: 9. This CDR3 has 18 residues. CDR3 in amino acids: CASSPRDRAGSYNSPLHF. In DNA form, the CDR3 reads TGTGCCAGCAGTCCCCGGGACAGGGCCGGGTCCTATAATTCACCCCTCCACTTT.

Points on this clonotype: It may be a read error: a sequence one base away is much more abundant. This is likely a read error, given that the CDR3 carries no conserved phenylalanine or tryptophan at its end. V gene TRBV11-2 combines with J gene TRBJ2-7; D remains ambiguous. This CDR3 region has 18 residues. The ends were cut back, 0 bases at V and 0 bases at J, with 18 bases in the middle. CDR1 SGHAT and CDR2 FQNNGV come from the germline V gene. DNA for the CDR3: TGTGCCAGCAGCTTAGATCAGAGGTATTCGGGCAGCTCCTACGAGCAGTACCTC. Its translation is CASSLDQRYSGSSYEQYL.

To note about this clonotype: A single base separates this from a much larger clone, so it may be a read error. The V and J genes are TRBV5-1 and TRBJ2-1; 10 bases are shared with TRBD1. Germline-derived CDR1 and CDR2 are SGHRS and YFSETQ. V shed 4 bases, J shed 4 bases, and the junction held 8 bases outside the gene matches. This CDR3 contains 16 residues. The CDR3 loop reads CASSHRQGAGYNEQFF. CDR3 coding DNA: TGCGCCAGCAGCCACAGACAGGGGGCCGGTTACAATGAGCAGTTCTTC.

Many counts were recorded for this clonotype. The chain carries TRBV7-9 and TRBJ2-7; D possibly corresponds to TRBD2 (6 bases). The V gene's germline CDR1 is SEHNR and CDR2 FQNEAQ (reference sequence). The CDR3 totals 14 residues. Trimming took off 3 bases at V and 2 bases at J, with 11 bases between the two ends. CDR3 region: CASSFHGSPYEQYF. The CDR3 nucleotides read TGTGCCAGCAGCTTTCACGGGAGTCCCTACGAGCAGTACTTC.

This clonotype was counted a few times. The J gene is TRBJ1-1, the V gene TRBV6-1; possible D gene TRBD1, 6 bases. The CDR3 is made up of 18 amino acids. Trimming left V 4 bases short and J 1 base short, with 22 bases between. Germline CDR1 is MNHNS and CDR2 is SASEGT. The chain's CDR3 is CASSGPRGYVAPNTEAFF. CDR3 in DNA: TGTGCCAGCAGTGGACCCAGGGGATACGTAGCGCCGAACACTGAAGCTTTCTTT.

This clonotype was seen repeatedly, ten times or more. The chain combines TRBV7-9 with TRBJ2-1, with 7 bases fitting TRBD2. Germline CDR1 SEHNR, CDR2 FQNEAQ (reference sequence). J was trimmed by 8 bases and V by 7 bases; bases with no gene match: 17. The CDR3 loop spans 16 amino acids. Here the CDR3 DNA reads TGTGCCAGCACCGTCCTTACTAGCGAGGAAGGCGATGAGCAGTTCTTC. Translation: CASTVLTSEEGDEQFF.

The V and J genes are TRBV20-1 and TRBJ2-1; 7 bases map to TRBD2. The germline CDR1 and CDR2 sequences are DFQATT and SNEGSKA (reference sequence). The CDR3 loop spans 14 amino acids. The V and J ends lost 6 bases and 3 bases, in that order; junction bases with no gene match: 8. CDR3 DNA: TGCAGTGCCCTAACTAGCGCTAGCTACAATGAGCAGTTCTTC. This sequence encodes CSALTSASYNEQFF.

In its sample, this clonotype was seen a few times. This chain uses TRBV27 with TRBJ2-7; 8 bases are shared with TRBD1. This CDR3 spans 15 amino acids. With V trimmed by 6 bases and J by 2 bases, 9 bases remained unmatched. From germline, CDR1 is MNHEY and CDR2 SMNVEV (reference sequence). CDR3 DNA: TGTGCCAGCAGCTTGGCAGGGGGCGCAACCTACGAGCAGTACTTC. It specifies CASSLAGGATYEQYF.

J is TRBJ2-5 and V is TRBV24-1, with 13 bases matching TRBD2. V lost 7 bases, J lost 5 bases, and 12 bases stayed unmatched. The CDR3 runs 17 residues. The germline gives CDR1 KGHDR, CDR2 SFDVKD. CDR3 bases: TGTGCCACCAGCTTCCCGGGACTAGCGGGAATATGGGAGACCCAGTACTTC. The encoded protein is CATSFPGLAGIWETQYF.

The sample holds a few counts of this clonotype. V usage is TRBV28 and J usage is TRBJ2-5; TRBD1 agrees at 8 bases. V shed 8 bases, J shed 2 bases, and the junction held 4 bases outside the gene matches. Germline CDR1 reads MDHEN; CDR2 reads SYDVKM. The CDR3 is 13 amino acids. CDR3: CASGRQGQETQYF. The CDR3 region has the DNA TGTGCCAGCGGGAGACAGGGGCAAGAGACCCAGTACTTC.

The rearrangement uses TRBV12-3 or TRBV12-4 and TRBJ2-1, with TRBD2 identical over 12 bases. The length of the CDR3 is 17 residues. V lost 1 base and J lost 8; bases outside the gene matches: 9. The CDR3 loop is CASSLETSGSYMDEQFF. CDR3 in DNA: TGTGCCAGCAGTTTAGAGACTAGCGGGAGTTATATGGATGAGCAGTTCTTC.

CDR3 sequence: CASSSPKGGEKLFF. The CDR3 bases are TGTGCCAGCAGTTCCCCGAAGGGAGGCGAAAAACTGTTTTTT. The V call is TRBV6-8, the J call TRBJ1-4; the D is unclear. Germline V gene lookup returns CDR1 MNHGY and CDR2 SAAAGT. The CDR3 totals 14 residues. With 4 bases removed from V and 8 bases from J, the gap between germline ends came to 14 bases.

This clonotype has a count of ten or more. The chain recombines TRBV28 with TRBJ2-5, with TRBD2 identical over 7 bases. This CDR3 contains 19 residues. V shed 2 bases and J 0 bases; nucleotides not matched to a gene: 15. Germline loops: CDR1 MDHEN, CDR2 SYDVKM. The CDR3 protein is CASSLRTSGSGTYQETQYF. The CDR3 nucleotides are TGTGCCAGCAGTTTAAGGACCTCTGGCAGCGGGACCTACCAAGAGACCCAGTACTTC.

This clonotype was seen a handful of times. The chain carries TRBV9 and TRBJ2-3; D possibly corresponds to TRBD2 (5 bases). V was clipped by 0 bases and J by 2 bases, with 10 bases between them. The CDR3 covers 15 residues. Per germline, CDR1 SGDLS and CDR2 YYNGEE. In DNA form, the CDR3 reads TGTGCCAGCAGCGTAGAGGCGGGCGACACAGATACGCAGTATTTT. Its protein product is CASSVEAGDTDTQYF.

The chain employs TRBV20-1 and TRBJ2-1; tentative D call: TRBD2 (5 bases). The CDR3 length is 13 residues. Trimming cost V 7 bases and J 0 bases, with 10 bases left between them. CDR1 and CDR2 (germline): DFQATT, SNEGSKA (reference sequence). The CDR3 coding sequence is TGCAGTGTACGGGGAGACTCCTACAATGAGCAGTTCTTC. Translation: CSVRGDSYNEQFF.

This clonotype was seen more than once but under ten times. The V and J genes are TRBV6-1 and TRBJ2-7; D is ambiguous. This CDR3 contains 13 residues. Trimming stripped 1 base from V and 3 bases from J, with 7 bases between. The germline V gene has CDR1 MNHNS and CDR2 SASEGT. The CDR3 region has the DNA TGTGCCAGCAGTGAAGAAACCGGCTACGAGCAGTACTTC. Protein: CASSEETGYEQYF.

The chain joins TRBV28 to TRBJ2-7; D unresolved. The CDR3 spans 13 residues. Trimming pared 7 bases from V and 6 bases from J, leaving 16 bases between. The germline V gene has CDR1 MDHEN and CDR2 SYDVKM. The CDR3 spells CASKLPVAGEQYF. The CDR3 DNA reads TGTGCCAGCAAACTCCCTGTGGCAGGCGAGCAGTACTTC.

The gene calls are TRBV2 and TRBJ1-1; D not certain. V gave up 7 bases and J gave up 4 bases, with 13 bases separating them. Germline V lookup: CDR1 SNHLY, CDR2 FYNNEI. The CDR3 has 13 amino acids. The CDR3 is CASTVRGPTEAFF. The DNA for the CDR3 is TGTGCCAGCACGGTCCGAGGACCCACTGAAGCTTTCTTT.

This clonotype was observed a few times. This chain joins TRBV7-8 and TRBJ2-1; TRBD2 is a possible D gene (7 bases). This CDR3 has 16 residues. Trimming removed 5 bases from V and 6 bases from J, with 20 bases in between. Germline V gene sequence: CDR1 SGHVS, CDR2 FQNEAQ. CDR3 residues: CASSGGGGSPSNEQFF. The CDR3 region has the DNA TGTGCCAGCAGCGGAGGGGGGGGGAGTCCCTCCAATGAGCAGTTCTTC.

DNA for the CDR3: TGTGCCAGCTCACCACCTCGGGGACCCCTCGGGGAGCTGTTTTTT. Protein sequence: CASSPPRGPLGELFF. The chain couples TRBV18 to TRBJ2-2; D tentatively reads TRBD1 or TRBD2 (5 bases each). The germline V gene encodes CDR1 KGHSH and CDR2 LQKENI. Deletions cut 0 bases from V and 7 bases from J, with 12 bases between. The CDR3 length is 15 residues.

Ten or more counts support this clonotype. This sequence joins TRBV3-1 and TRBJ2-2; D is unclear. This CDR3 has 14 residues. Germline values: CDR1 LGHDT, CDR2 YNNKEL (reference sequence). V gave up 6 bases and J gave up 0 bases, with 8 bases separating them. CDR3: CASRRLANTGELFF. The CDR3 nucleotides read TGTGCCAGCAGGCGCCTCGCGAACACCGGGGAGCTGTTTTTT.

This chain connects TRBV6-1 to TRBJ2-6; D tentatively reads TRBD1 or TRBD2 (5 bases each). CDR1 and CDR2 (germline): MNHNS, SASEGT. Trimming took 7 bases from V and 0 from J, leaving 19 bases between them. The CDR3 loop spans 18 amino acids. In DNA form, the CDR3 reads TGTGCCAGCATGGCAGGGAAAGTGGGGACCTCTGGGGCCAACGTCCTGACTTTC. This gives the protein CASMAGKVGTSGANVLTF.

The rearrangement joins TRBV11-2 to TRBJ2-2; D ambiguous. The CDR3 is 12 residues long. V lost 3 bases and J 7 bases, leaving 6 bases between the germline ends. The germline gives CDR1 SGHAT, CDR2 FQNNGV. In DNA, the CDR3 is TGTGCCAGCAGCTTCAGCCTCGGGGAGCTGTTTTTT. Translated, it gives CASSFSLGELFF.

This clonotype came up many times. The gene calls are TRBV5-1 and TRBJ1-1; D is ambiguous. The CDR3 is made up of 19 amino acids. Germline V gives CDR1 SGHRS, CDR2 YFSETQ. Trimming pared 1 base from V and 0 bases from J, leaving 22 bases between. CDR3 loop: CASSLLPPGGTSLNTEAFF. DNA for the CDR3: TGCGCCAGCAGCTTGTTGCCACCCGGCGGAACCAGTTTGAACACTGAAGCTTTCTTT.

Written as DNA, the CDR3 is TGTGCCAGCAGCCTCGGGACAGGGGGCATGGGAGAGCAGTTCTTC. Encoded protein: CASSLGTGGMGEQFF. The chain carries TRBV27 and TRBJ2-1; 12 bases agree with TRBD1. The CDR3 sequence is 15 residues long. J gave up 10 bases and V 6 bases, and 10 bases lay outside the gene matches. CDR1 and CDR2 from the germline V gene are MNHEY and SMNVEV (reference sequence).

This clonotype was counted only a few times. An end of the junction does not agree with germline; a read error may underlie this. The chain recombines TRBV28 with TRBJ1-2; 10 nucleotides match TRBD1. Germline values: CDR1 MDHEN, CDR2 SYDVKM. CDR3 size: 15 residues. The CDR3 region is CAGSRAPGQGSGYTF. CDR3 bases: TGTGCCGGCAGCCGGGCACCGGGACAGGGGTCTGGCTACACCTTC.

This clonotype appeared a few times. The chain couples TRBV20-1 to TRBJ2-1; D is possibly TRBD1 (5 bases). The CDR3 runs 14 residues. Per the germline V gene, CDR1 is DFQATT and CDR2 is SNEGSKA (reference sequence). Trimming removed 3 bases at V and 2 bases at J, with 11 bases between. CDR3 region: CSARPRTTYNEQFF. The CDR3 region has the DNA TGCAGTGCTAGGCCGAGGACAACCTACAATGAGCAGTTCTTC.

This clonotype turned up a few times. The rearrangement links TRBV7-9 to TRBJ2-7; unclear D gene. Germline V lookup: CDR1 SEHNR, CDR2 FQNEAQ (reference sequence). With 10 bases removed from V and 5 bases from J, the gap between germline ends came to 12 bases. The CDR3 runs 11 residues. Here the CDR3 DNA reads TGTGCCAACCCCTATCGAGACGAGCAGTACTTC. It is translated as CANPYRDEQYF.

This clonotype was found a few times. The chain employs TRBV7-9 and TRBJ2-2, with 13 positions matching TRBD2. The CDR3 loop spans 18 amino acids. Germline CDR1 SEHNR, CDR2 FQNEAQ (reference sequence). Trimming took 7 bases from V and 7 from J; bases not matched to a gene: 15. The CDR3, as DNA: TGTGCCAGCACCGTCGGCCAACTAGCGGGAGGGCATGGCGGGGAGCTGTTTTTT. As protein: CASTVGQLAGGHGGELFF.